These 13 T cell receptor beta chains were all obtained from the same sample, sequenced in a study of metastatic and nonmetastatic thyroid tumors. Among the patients, none had received any treatment before thyroid surgery. TCRdb reanalyzed the PCR reads via MiXCR. Of around 27,000 clones listed, about a quarter are singletons. Sample: blood. These receptors were obtained from a female donor with papillary thyroid cancer or a benign thyroid nodule (not recorded which). Some clones in this sample may be carry-over from other donors' samples.

This clone was counted many times. The chain carries TRBV20-1 and TRBJ2-7; D is unclear. V dropped 0 bases and J dropped 0 bases, with 12 bases sitting between them. The CDR3 is 15 amino acids. In germline, CDR1 is DFQATT, CDR2 SNEGSKA (reference sequence). CDR3 coding DNA: TGCAGTGCTAGAGATCTAAATCTGAACTCCTACGAGCAGTACTTC. Its protein product is CSARDLNLNSYEQYF.

This clone was detected only a few times. A much larger clone differs by one base, so this may be a read error. The chain joins TRBV14 to TRBJ2-3, with unresolved D. V lost 1 base, J lost 2 bases, and 4 bases lay in between. Germline loops: CDR1 SGHDN, CDR2 FVKESK. The CDR3 runs 13 residues. CDR3 region: CASSQAVTDTQYF. Written as DNA, the CDR3 is TGTGCCAGCAGCCAAGCTGTCACAGATACGCAGTATTTT. Complete variable domain (other parts from reference TRBV14 and TRBJ2-3): EAGVTQFPSHSVIEKGQTVTLRCDPISGHDNLYWYRRVMGKEIKFLLHFVKESKQDESGMPNNRFLAERTGGTYSTLKVQPAELEDSGVYFCASSQAVTDTQYFGPGTRLTVL.

About this clone: The junction does not match germline at one end; this may be a read error. This chain joins TRBV5-4 and TRBJ2-1; 7 nucleotides match TRBD2. CDR1 and CDR2 from the germline V gene are SGHNT and YYREEE (reference sequence). This CDR3 comprises 17 residues. The CDR3 DNA reads as TGTTCCAGCAGCTCAGAACCGGGACTATCGAATTACAATGAGCAGTTCTTC. This codes for CSSSSEPGLSNYNEQFF.

This clone was counted ten times or more. The chain carries TRBV6-1 and TRBJ2-3; D might be TRBD2 (5 bases). The germline V and J ends were trimmed by 6 bases and 4 bases, with 17 bases remaining between them. Germline loops: CDR1 MNHNS, CDR2 SASEGT. The CDR3 length is 15 residues. As DNA, the CDR3 is TGTGCCAGCAGGCAATCGGGGTCCCATTCAGATACGCAGTATTTT. It is translated as CASRQSGSHSDTQYF.

This clone was recorded many times. The J gene is TRBJ2-5, the V gene TRBV24-1; D is uncertain. Deletions cut 4 bases from V and 0 bases from J, with 5 bases between. This CDR3 has 13 amino acids. The germline V gene encodes CDR1 KGHDR and CDR2 SFDVKD. In DNA form, the CDR3 reads TGTGCCACCAGTGAAGGCTACCAAGAGACCCAGTACTTC. This translates into CATSEGYQETQYF.

This clone appeared a few times. One junction end disagrees with the germline gene, perhaps due to a read error. V usage is TRBV12-3 or TRBV12-4 and J usage is TRBJ1-5, with unresolved D. This CDR3 contains 15 residues. For the CDR3, the DNA is TGTGCCAGCAATGTTGGCCAGAGGGTCACTCAGCCCAAGCATTTT. Amino acids: CASNVGQRVTQPKHF.

The rearrangement joins TRBV6-1 to TRBJ2-6; D call uncertain. With 3 bases removed from V and 5 bases from J, the gap between germline ends came to 8 bases. This CDR3 region has 14 residues. Germline-derived CDR1 and CDR2 are MNHNS and SASEGT. The CDR3 bases are TGTGCCAGCAGTGACAGATCATGGGCCAACGTCCTGACTTTC. Its protein product is CASSDRSWANVLTF.

The V gene is TRBV6-1, the J gene TRBJ1-1, with 9 bases lining up with TRBD1. This CDR3 spans 14 amino acids. J lost 4 bases, V lost 4 bases, and 4 bases had no gene match. The germline gives CDR1 MNHNS, CDR2 SASEGT. DNA for the CDR3: TGTGCCAGCAGTGGGGACAGGGCACCCACTGAAGCTTTCTTT. Translated, it gives CASSGDRAPTEAFF.

At least ten counts were recorded for this clone. V usage is TRBV4-3 and J usage is TRBJ2-3, with D perhaps matching TRBD2 (6 bases). V lost 0 bases and J 1 base, leaving 11 bases between the germline ends. The CDR3 extends over 16 amino acids. CDR1 LGHNA and CDR2 YSLEER come from the germline V gene. The CDR3 region is CASSQDRKRGTDTQYF. The CDR3 DNA follows: TGCGCCAGCAGCCAAGATCGTAAGCGGGGCACAGATACGCAGTATTTT.

This clone appeared many times. V gene TRBV7-7 combines with J gene TRBJ2-2; 8 bases are a match to TRBD2. V shed 2 bases and J 4 bases; nucleotides not matched to a gene: 9. The CDR3 has 17 amino acids. Germline CDR1 SSHAT, CDR2 FNYEAQ (reference sequence). CDR3 protein: CASSLMPGGRSTGELFF. The CDR3 DNA follows: TGTGCCAGCAGCTTAATGCCGGGGGGGCGCTCCACCGGGGAGCTGTTTTTT.

Many counts were recorded for this clone. For the CDR3, the DNA is TGTGCCAGCAGTGAATGGTTGGTGGGGACCCAGTACTTC. Translation gives CASSEWLVGTQYF. This sequence joins TRBV25-1 and TRBJ2-5; D unclear. This CDR3 has 13 residues. Trimming left V 1 base short and J 7 bases short, with 10 bases between. CDR1 MGHDK and CDR2 SYGVNS come from the germline V gene.

This clone appeared many times. The V call is TRBV18, the J call TRBJ2-6; 8 bases are shared with TRBD1. Germline CDR1 KGHSH, CDR2 LQKENI. CDR3 size: 21 residues. V was pared by 3 bases and J by 0 bases, with 16 bases of the junction left unmatched. CDR3 sequence reads: CASSPPGQGAATSSGANVLTF. CDR3 bases: TGTGCCAGCTCACCCCCGGGGCAGGGGGCGGCTACCAGCTCTGGGGCCAACGTCCTGACTTTC.

The sample holds many counts of this clone. V usage is TRBV19 and J usage is TRBJ2-7; TRBD1 agrees at 7 bases. The CDR3 loop spans 15 amino acids. In germline, CDR1 is LNHDA, CDR2 SQIVND (reference sequence). Unmatched junction bases numbered 8, after V lost 2 bases and J lost 4 bases. The CDR3: CASSISTGVVYEQYF. The CDR3 nucleotides are TGTGCCAGTAGTATATCAACAGGGGTTGTGTACGAGCAGTACTTC. The variable domain in full, completed from reference TRBV19 and TRBJ2-7, reads DGGITQSPKYLFRKEGQNVTLSCEQNLNHDAMYWYRQDPGQGLRLIYYSQIVNDFQKGDIAEGYSVSREKKESFPLTVTSAQKNPTAFYLCASSISTGVVYEQYFGPGTRLTVT.